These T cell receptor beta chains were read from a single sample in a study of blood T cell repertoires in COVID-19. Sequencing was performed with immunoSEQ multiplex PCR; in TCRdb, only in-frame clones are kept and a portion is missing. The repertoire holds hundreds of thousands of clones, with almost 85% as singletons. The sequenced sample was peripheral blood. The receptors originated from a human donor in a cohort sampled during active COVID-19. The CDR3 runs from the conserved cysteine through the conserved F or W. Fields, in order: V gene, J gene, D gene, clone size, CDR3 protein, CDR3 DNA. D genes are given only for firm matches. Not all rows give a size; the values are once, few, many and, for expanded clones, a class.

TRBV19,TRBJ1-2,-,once,CASSNPPDTTGNGYTF,TGTGCCAGTAGTAACCCTCCCGATACGACAGGAAATGGCTACACCTTC
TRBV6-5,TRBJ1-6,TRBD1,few,CASSYAGTGNSPLHF,TGTGCCAGCAGTTACGCCGGGACAGGGAATTCACCCCTCCACTTT
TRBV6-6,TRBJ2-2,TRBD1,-,CASREGGPGELFF,TGTGCCAGCAGAGAAGGGGGCCCCGGGGAGCTGTTTTTT
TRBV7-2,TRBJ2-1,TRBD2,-,CASSLGLEGRGFQFF,TGTGCCAGCAGCTTAGGCCTAGAAGGGAGGGGATTTCAGTTCTTC
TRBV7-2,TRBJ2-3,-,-,CASSLDRRGPTDTQYF,TGTGCCAGCAGCTTAGATCGGCGGGGGCCAACAGATACGCAGTATTTT
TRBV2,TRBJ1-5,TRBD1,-,CASRPGRGPSQPQHF,TGTGCCAGCAGACCAGGCAGGGGGCCGAGTCAGCCCCAGCATTTT
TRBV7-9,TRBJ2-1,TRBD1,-,CASSLDWTGDSEQFF,TGTGCCAGCAGCTTAGATTGGACAGGGGACAGTGAGCAGTTCTTC
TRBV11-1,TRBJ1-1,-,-,CASSSRRDTMNTEAFF,TGTGCCAGCAGCTCCCGCCGGGACACCATGAACACTGAAGCTTTCTTT
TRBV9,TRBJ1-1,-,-,CASSVGLGGRAFF,TGTGCCAGCAGCGTAGGGCTGGGAGGAAGGGCTTTCTTT
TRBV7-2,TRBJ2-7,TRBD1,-,CASSFRDRTTYEQYF,TGTGCCAGCAGCTTCCGGGACAGGACTACCTACGAGCAGTACTTC
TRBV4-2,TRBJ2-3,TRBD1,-,CASSQGSGTEIDTQYF,TGTGCCAGCAGCCAAGGTTCCGGGACAGAAATAGATACGCAGTATTTT
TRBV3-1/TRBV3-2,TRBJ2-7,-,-,CASSPTRSRDLDEQYF,TGTGCCAGCAGCCCAACTCGGAGCAGGGATCTTGACGAGCAGTACTTC
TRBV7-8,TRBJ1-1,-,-,CASSYSDTEAFF,TGTGCCAGCAGCTACAGTGACACTGAAGCTTTCTTT
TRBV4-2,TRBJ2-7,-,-,CASSPALTEYEQYF,TGTGCCAGCAGCCCCGCCTTGACAGAATACGAGCAGTACTTC
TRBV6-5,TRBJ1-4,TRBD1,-,CASSQGGTNEKLFF,TGTGCCAGCTCACAGGGGGGGACTAATGAAAAACTGTTTTTT
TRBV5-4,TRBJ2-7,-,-,CASSLGRAYEQYF,TGTGCCAGCAGCTTGGGGAGGGCCTACGAGCAGTACTTC
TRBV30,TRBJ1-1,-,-,CAWSEHPNTEAFF,TGTGCCTGGAGTGAACATCCGAACACTGAAGCTTTCTTT
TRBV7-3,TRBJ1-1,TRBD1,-,CASSRGGGNTEAFF,TGTGCCAGCAGCAGAGGGGGCGGGAACACTGAAGCTTTCTTT
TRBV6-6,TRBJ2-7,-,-,CASRKTGITYEQYF,TGTGCCAGCAGGAAGACAGGAATTACCTACGAGCAGTACTTC
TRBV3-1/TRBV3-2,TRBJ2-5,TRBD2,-,CASCLLAGGPETQYF,TGTGCCAGCTGTTTACTAGCGGGGGGGCCGGAGACCCAGTACTTC
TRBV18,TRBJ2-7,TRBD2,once,CASSRSGTSGGYEQYF,TGTGCCAGCTCACGGTCCGGGACTAGCGGGGGTTACGAGCAGTACTTC
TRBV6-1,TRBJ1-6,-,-,CASSEGARGGVNSPLHF,TGTGCCAGCAGTGAAGGGGCGAGGGGGGGTGTTAATTCACCCCTCCACTTT
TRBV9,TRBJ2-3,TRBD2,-,CASSVYPREAGNITDTQYF,TGTGCCAGCAGCGTATATCCCCGGGAAGCGGGGAATATCACAGATACGCAGTATTTT
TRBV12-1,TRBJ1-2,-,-,CASSLDIRYGYTF,TGTGCCAGCAGCCTCGACATCAGGTATGGCTACACCTTC
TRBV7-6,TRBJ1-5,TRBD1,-,CASSVRDSLNQPQHF,TGTGCCAGCAGCGTCAGGGACAGCCTCAATCAGCCCCAGCATTTT
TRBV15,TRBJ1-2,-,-,CATSRDVKGHGYTF,TGTGCCACCAGCAGAGACGTTAAGGGGCATGGCTACACCTTC
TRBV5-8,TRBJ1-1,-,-,CASSYGGVNTEAFF,TGTGCCAGCAGCTACGGAGGGGTCAACACTGAAGCTTTCTTT
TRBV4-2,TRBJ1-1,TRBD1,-,CASSQRTGTTEAFF,TGTGCCAGCAGCCAAAGGACAGGGACCACTGAAGCTTTCTTT
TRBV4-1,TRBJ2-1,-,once,CASSRGHQSSYNEQFF,TGCGCCAGCAGCCGCGGACATCAGAGCTCCTACAATGAGCAGTTCTTC
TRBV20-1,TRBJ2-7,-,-,CSAREEEQYF,TGCAGTGCTAGAGAGGAGGAGCAGTACTTC
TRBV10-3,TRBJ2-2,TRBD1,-,CAINRGSGVTGELFF,TGTGCCATCAACAGGGGCAGTGGAGTGACCGGGGAGCTGTTTTTT
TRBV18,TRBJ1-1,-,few,CASSPQNNMNTEAFF,TGTGCCAGCTCACCCCAAAACAACATGAACACTGAAGCTTTCTTT
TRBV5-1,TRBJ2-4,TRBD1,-,CASSLGQGNIQYF,TGCGCCAGCAGCTTGGGACAGGGAAACATTCAGTACTTC
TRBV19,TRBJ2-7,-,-,CASSIEGSSYEQYF,TGTGCCAGTAGTATAGAAGGGAGCTCCTACGAGCAGTACTTC
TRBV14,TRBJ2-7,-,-,CASSLALRAEQYF,TGTGCCAGCAGCCTTGCACTGCGGGCCGAGCAGTACTTC
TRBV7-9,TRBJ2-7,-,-,CASSFSGFEQYF,TGTGCCAGCAGCTTCTCAGGGTTTGAGCAGTACTTC
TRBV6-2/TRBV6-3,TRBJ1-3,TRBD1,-,CASSPFVGTGGNTIYF,TGTGCCAGCAGCCCTTTTGTGGGGACAGGGGGAAACACCATATATTTT
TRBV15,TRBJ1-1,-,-,CATSRLREGSTEAFF,TGTGCCACCAGCAGACTCAGGGAGGGGAGCACTGAAGCTTTCTTT
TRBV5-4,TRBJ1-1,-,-,CASRIRGNTEAFF,TGTGCCAGCAGGATCAGGGGGAACACTGAAGCTTTCTTT
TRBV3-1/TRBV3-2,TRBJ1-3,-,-,CASSQEGVDTIYF,TGTGCCAGCAGCCAAGAAGGGGTGGACACCATATATTTT
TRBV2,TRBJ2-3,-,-,CASSGGGLLADTQYF,TGTGCCAGCAGTGGTGGGGGACTTTTGGCAGATACGCAGTATTTT
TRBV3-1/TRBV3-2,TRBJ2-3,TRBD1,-,CASSPRDRGLTDTQYF,TGTGCCAGCAGCCCCCGGGACAGGGGGCTAACAGATACGCAGTATTTT
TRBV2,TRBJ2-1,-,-,CARTSDPRHEQFF,TGTGCCAGGACATCTGACCCGCGCCATGAGCAGTTCTTC
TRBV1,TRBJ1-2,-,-,CTSSPSGGVLSHYGYTF,TGCACCAGCAGCCCTTCAGGGGGCGTCTTGTCTCACTATGGCTACACCTTC